This TCR beta chain was sequenced during a study of spatial heterogeneity in lung cancer. Study background: More beta-chain than alpha-chain sequences were consistently detected. Combinations of a unique TCR and a UMI were tallied in raw reads, and on average each appeared more than ten times.

TCRdb reprocessed the 5' RACE reads via MiXCR and lists one record per CDR3 protein. The sample has roughly 2,200 distinct CDR3 sequences; roughly 35% are singletons. Broader study findings: Expanded intratumoral alpha and beta TCR counts tracked tumor mutation counts.

This clonotype is deemed large. Its target is not known. Time point described: sample taken at primary tumor resection. Unsorted samples of tumor, nontumor lung or frozen PBMC had their whole RNA sequenced. The material was lung tumor tissue, obtained at surgery. The TCR sequence derives from a male donor with early-stage non-small cell lung cancer.

CDR3 sequence reads: CASSQGGIEQFF. DNA for the CDR3: TGCGCCAGCAGTCAGGGGGGCATTGAGCAGTTCTTC. The rearrangement uses TRBV10-1 and TRBJ2-1, with a possible D match to TRBD1 (7 bases). Germline CDR1 WNHNN, CDR2 SYGVQD (reference sequence). This CDR3 has 12 amino acids. V was trimmed by 5 bases and J by 9 bases, leaving 11 bases between them.